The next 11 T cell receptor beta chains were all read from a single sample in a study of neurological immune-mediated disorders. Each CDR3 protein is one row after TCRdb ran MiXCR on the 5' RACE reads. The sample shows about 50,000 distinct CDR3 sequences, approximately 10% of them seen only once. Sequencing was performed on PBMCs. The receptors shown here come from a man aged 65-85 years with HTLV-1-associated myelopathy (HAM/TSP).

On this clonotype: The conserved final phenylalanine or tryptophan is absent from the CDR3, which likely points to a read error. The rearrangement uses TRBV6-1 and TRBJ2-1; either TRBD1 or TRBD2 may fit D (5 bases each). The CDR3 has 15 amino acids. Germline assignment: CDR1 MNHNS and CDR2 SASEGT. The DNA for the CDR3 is TGTGACAGCAGCCCCGGGACCGCTTCCTACAATGAGCAGTTCCTC. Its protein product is CDSSPGTASYNEQFL.

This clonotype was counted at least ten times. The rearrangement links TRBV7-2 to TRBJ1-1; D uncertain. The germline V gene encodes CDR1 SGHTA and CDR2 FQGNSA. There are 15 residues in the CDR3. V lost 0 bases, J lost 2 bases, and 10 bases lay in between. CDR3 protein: CASSLAVSRNTEAFF. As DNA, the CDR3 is TGTGCCAGCAGCTTAGCCGTCTCGAGAAACACTGAAGCTTTCTTT. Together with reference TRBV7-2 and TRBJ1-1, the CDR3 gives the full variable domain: GAGVSQSPSNKVTEKGKDVELRCDPISGHTALYWYRQSLGQGLEFLIYFQGNSAPDKSGLPSDRFSAERTGGSVSTLTIQRTQQEDSAVYLCASSLAVSRNTEAFFGQGTRLTVV.

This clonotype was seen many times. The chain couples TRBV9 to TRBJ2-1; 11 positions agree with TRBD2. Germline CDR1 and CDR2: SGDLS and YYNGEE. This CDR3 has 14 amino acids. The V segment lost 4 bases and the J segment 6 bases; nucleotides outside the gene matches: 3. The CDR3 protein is CASSIAGGVNEQFF. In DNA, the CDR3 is TGTGCCAGCAGCATAGCGGGAGGGGTCAATGAGCAGTTCTTC.

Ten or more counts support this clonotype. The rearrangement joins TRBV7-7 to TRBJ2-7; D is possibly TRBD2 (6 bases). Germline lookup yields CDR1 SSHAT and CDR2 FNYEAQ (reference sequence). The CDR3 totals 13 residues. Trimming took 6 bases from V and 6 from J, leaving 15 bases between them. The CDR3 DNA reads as TGTGCCAGCAGTTCAACTCTAGCGAGCGAGCAGTACTTC. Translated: CASSSTLASEQYF. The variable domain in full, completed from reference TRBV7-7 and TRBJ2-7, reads GAGVSQSPRYKVTKRGQDVTLRCDPISSHATLYWYQQALGQGPEFLTYFNYEAQPDKSGLPSDRFSAERPEGSISTLTIQRTEQRDSAMYRCASSSTLASEQYFGPGTRLTVT.

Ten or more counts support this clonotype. The DNA for the CDR3 is TGTGCCAGCAGGGGTACGGGGACCGGGGAGCTGTTTTTT. Encoded protein: CASRGTGTGELFF. V and J are TRBV6-5 and TRBJ2-2, with D possibly matching TRBD2 (5 bases). CDR3 length: 13 amino acids. V was pared by 6 bases and J by 5 bases, with 10 bases between. Germline V gives CDR1 MNHEY, CDR2 SVGAGI.

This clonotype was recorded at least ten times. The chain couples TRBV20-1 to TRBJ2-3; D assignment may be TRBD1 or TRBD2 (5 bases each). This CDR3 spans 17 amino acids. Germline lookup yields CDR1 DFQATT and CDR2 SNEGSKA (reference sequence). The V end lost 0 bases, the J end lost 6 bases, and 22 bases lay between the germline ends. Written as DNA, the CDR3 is TGCAGTGCTAGAGATTCGGACCGGGACCCGTACACGGATACGCAGTATTTT. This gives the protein CSARDSDRDPYTDTQYF.

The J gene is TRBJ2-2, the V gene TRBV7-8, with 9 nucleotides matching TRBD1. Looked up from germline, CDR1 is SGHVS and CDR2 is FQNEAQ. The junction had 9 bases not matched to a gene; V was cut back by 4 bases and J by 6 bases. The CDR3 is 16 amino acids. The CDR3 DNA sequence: TGTGCCAGCAGCTCCATCTGGGACAGGGATTCCGGGGAGCTGTTTTTT. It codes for CASSSIWDRDSGELFF. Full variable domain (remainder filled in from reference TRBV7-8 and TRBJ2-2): GAGVSQSPRYKVAKRGQDVALRCDPISGHVSLFWYQQALGQGPEFLTYFQNEAQLDKSGLPSDRFFAERPEGSVSTLKIQRTQQEDSAVYLCASSSIWDRDSGELFFGEGSRLTVL.

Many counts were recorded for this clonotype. CDR3 in DNA: TGTGCCAGCAGTCATAAACCCCCGGGACTAGCGCCCGTTGAGCAGTTCTTC. Its protein is CASSHKPPGLAPVEQFF. This chain connects TRBV12-3 or TRBV12-4 to TRBJ2-1; 10 bases match TRBD2. This CDR3 region has 17 residues. V gave up 5 bases and J gave up 9 bases; unmatched junction bases: 16.

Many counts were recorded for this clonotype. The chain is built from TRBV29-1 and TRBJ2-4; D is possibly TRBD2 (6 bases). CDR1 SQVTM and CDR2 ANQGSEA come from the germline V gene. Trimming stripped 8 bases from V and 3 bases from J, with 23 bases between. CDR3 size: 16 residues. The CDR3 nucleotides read TGCAGCACCACCAAACTCGGGGGAGGTGTCAAAAACATTCAGTACTTC. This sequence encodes CSTTKLGGGVKNIQYF.

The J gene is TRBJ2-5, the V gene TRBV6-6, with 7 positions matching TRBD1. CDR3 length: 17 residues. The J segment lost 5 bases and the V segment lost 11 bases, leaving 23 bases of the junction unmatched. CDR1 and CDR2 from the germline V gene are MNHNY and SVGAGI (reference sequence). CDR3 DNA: TGTGCCTCAAAGGGCAAAGAAAACAGGGGCCGTTTGGAGACCCAGTACTTC. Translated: CASKGKENRGRLETQYF.

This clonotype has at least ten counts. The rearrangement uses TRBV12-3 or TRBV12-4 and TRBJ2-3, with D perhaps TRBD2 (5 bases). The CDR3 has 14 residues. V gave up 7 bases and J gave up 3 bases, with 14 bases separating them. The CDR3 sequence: CASTEVPLTDTQYF. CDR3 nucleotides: TGTGCCAGCACGGAGGTACCGTTAACAGATACGCAGTATTTT.